This entry lists 27 T cell receptor beta chains sequenced from one sample in a study of T cell changes during pregnancy in multiple sclerosis. The repertoire was sequenced with immunoSEQ multiplex PCR; TCRdb's copy has only in-frame clones and lacks some. The sample carries tens of thousands of clones, around 89% recorded once. Sequenced material: CD4+ T cells from peripheral blood mononuclear cells, taken in the first trimester of pregnancy. The receptors were gathered from a female donor in good health, enrolled as a control in a pregnancy study.

The rearrangement links TRBV6-5 to TRBJ2-7; 10 bases are shared with TRBD1. Trimming cost V 4 bases and J 2 bases; bases outside gene matches: 2. The V gene's germline CDR1 is MNHEY and CDR2 SVGAGI. This CDR3 has 14 amino acids. The CDR3 loop reads CASSFGTGAYEQYF. The CDR3 region has the DNA TGTGCCAGCAGTTTCGGGACAGGGGCCTACGAGCAGTACTTC.

V and J are TRBV5-1 and TRBJ2-5; 9 bases map to TRBD1. The germline gives CDR1 SGHRS, CDR2 YFSETQ. Trimming took 4 bases from V and 4 from J; bases not matched to a gene: 5. CDR3 length: 14 residues. CDR3 region: CASSIQGARETQYF. CDR3 sequence (DNA): TGCGCCAGCAGCATACAGGGGGCAAGAGAGACCCAGTACTTC.

This clone was observed a few times. This chain connects TRBV11-2 to TRBJ1-1; TRBD1 matches 7 bases. This CDR3 has 14 residues. Unmatched junction bases numbered 6, after V lost 4 bases and J lost 4 bases. CDR1 is SGHAT, CDR2 FQNNGV, per germline. CDR3 in amino acids: CASSSQTGFTEAFF. The CDR3 DNA follows: TGTGCCAGCAGCTCCCAGACAGGGTTCACTGAAGCTTTCTTT.

V gene TRBV4-3 combines with J gene TRBJ1-4; D gene ambiguous. The length of the CDR3 is 17 residues. With 0 bases removed from V and 2 bases from J, the gap between germline ends came to 13 bases. From germline, CDR1 is LGHNA and CDR2 YSLEER. The CDR3 region is CASSQDLMGVTNEKLFF. Written as DNA, the CDR3 is TGCGCCAGCAGCCAAGATCTAATGGGCGTTACTAATGAAAAACTGTTTTTT.

CDR3 nucleotides: TGTGCCAGCAGTTACGGGGAGGGGAAGGGCTATGGCTACACCTTC. This translates into CASSYGEGKGYGYTF. The chain combines TRBV6-6 with TRBJ1-2; tentative D call: TRBD1 (5 bases). Germline CDR1 reads MNHNY; CDR2 reads SVGAGI (reference sequence). The length of the CDR3 is 15 residues. With 2 bases removed from V and 4 bases from J, the gap between germline ends came to 14 bases.

The rearrangement uses TRBV6-5 and TRBJ1-2; the match to TRBD1 covers 7 bases. Trimming took 10 bases from V and 4 from J; bases not matched to a gene: 6. The CDR3 extends over 12 amino acids. CDR1 is MNHEY, CDR2 SVGAGI, per germline. The CDR3 DNA reads as TGTGCCACCGGCCGGGACAGCTATGGCTACACCTTC. Its translation is CATGRDSYGYTF.

The rearrangement uses TRBV6-1 and TRBJ1-2; a possible D gene is TRBD1 (5 bases). The CDR3 totals 14 residues. Germline values: CDR1 MNHNS, CDR2 SASEGT. Trimming removed 4 bases from V and 8 bases from J, with 17 bases in between. CDR3 nucleotides: TGTGCCAGCAGTGTTTCTGGGGGGGTGGAGGGCTACACCTTC. It is translated as CASSVSGGVEGYTF.

A few counts support this clone. The chain joins TRBV28 to TRBJ1-1, with 11 bases matching TRBD1. The germline CDR1 and CDR2 sequences are MDHEN and SYDVKM. CDR3 length: 17 residues. V lost 4 bases to trimming and J lost 4 bases; unmatched junction nucleotides: 11. As DNA, the CDR3 is TGTGCCAGCAGTTCGAGTTCCGGGACAGGGGGTGTCACTGAAGCTTTCTTT. Translated, it gives CASSSSSGTGGVTEAFF.

This clone was seen once. V is TRBV4-3 and J is TRBJ2-7, with 7 bases fitting TRBD2. The CDR3 length is 14 residues. Germline loops: CDR1 LGHNA, CDR2 YSLEER. V lost 4 bases and J lost 2; bases outside the gene matches: 5. The chain's CDR3 is CASSRDRGAYEQYF. The CDR3 coding sequence is TGCGCCAGCAGCCGAGACCGGGGGGCCTACGAGCAGTACTTC.

The chain recombines TRBV28 with TRBJ2-2; D is unresolved. There are 14 residues in the CDR3. V was clipped by 6 bases and J by 1 base, with 9 bases between them. The germline V gene encodes CDR1 MDHEN and CDR2 SYDVKM. The CDR3 region has the DNA TGTGCCAGCAGGCGATCACGGAACACCGGGGAGCTGTTTTTT. Protein product: CASRRSRNTGELFF.

The rearrangement links TRBV29-1 to TRBJ2-5, with D possibly being TRBD1 (6 bases). Trimming removed 5 bases from V and 1 base from J, with 14 bases in between. Germline CDR1 is SQVTM and CDR2 is ANQGSEA. The CDR3 is 14 amino acids. CDR3 residues: CSVFGGSAQETQYF. In nucleotides, the CDR3 is TGCAGCGTTTTTGGGGGCTCAGCCCAAGAGACCCAGTACTTC.

DNA of the CDR3: TGTGCCATCAGTGATGGTGGAGGCACAGATACGCAGTATTTT. Residues: CAISDGGGTDTQYF. The J gene is TRBJ2-3, the V gene TRBV10-3; D is unresolved. The germline gives CDR1 ENHRY, CDR2 SYGVKD. The CDR3 spans 14 residues. Trimming left V 3 bases short and J 1 base short, with 8 bases between.

Only a few counts were recorded for this clone. The chain recombines TRBV4-1 with TRBJ1-4; the D is unclear. This CDR3 comprises 15 residues. The germline V and J ends were trimmed by 4 bases and 4 bases, with 13 bases remaining between them. CDR1 MGHRA and CDR2 YSYEKL come from the germline V gene. The CDR3 protein is CASSLTAGNNEKLFF. For the CDR3, the DNA is TGCGCCAGCAGCCTTACCGCAGGCAATAATGAAAAACTGTTTTTT.

This rearrangement joins TRBV4-2 to TRBJ2-5; 10 positions agree with TRBD2. TRBJ2-7 matches the DNA end more closely, so the J call is doubtful. The CDR3 totals 15 residues. Germline V gene lookup returns CDR1 LGHNA and CDR2 YNFKEQ. The CDR3 nucleotides read TGTGCCAGCAGCCAAGCTAGCGGGAGCGATTACGAGCAGTACTTC. Its protein product is CASSQASGSDYEQYF.

The chain combines TRBV20-1 with TRBJ2-5; the D gene is possibly TRBD1 (5 bases). The V and J ends lost 2 bases and 4 bases respectively, with 5 bases between them. Germline values: CDR1 DFQATT, CDR2 SNEGSKA (reference sequence). The CDR3 loop spans 11 amino acids. CDR3 protein: CSARTGETQYF. The DNA of the CDR3 is TGCAGTGCTAGAACAGGAGAGACCCAGTACTTC.

The chain is built from TRBV4-1 and TRBJ2-7; 7 positions match TRBD2. V gave up 4 bases and J gave up 7 bases; unmatched junction bases: 16. Germline loops: CDR1 MGHRA, CDR2 YSYEKL. This CDR3 comprises 16 residues. The CDR3 loop reads CASSPVLAGFPQEQYF. CDR3 nucleotides: TGCGCCAGCAGCCCCGTATTAGCGGGTTTCCCTCAGGAGCAGTACTTC.

The V call is TRBV28, the J call TRBJ2-7, with D possibly matching TRBD1 (5 bases). From germline, CDR1 is MDHEN and CDR2 SYDVKM. CDR3 length: 12 residues. Trimming shortened V by 4 bases and J by 2 bases, and 6 bases separated the two germline ends. CDR3 in DNA: TGTGCCAGCAGTTCCAGGGCCTACGAGCAGTACTTC. It encodes CASSSRAYEQYF.

This chain uses TRBV6-6 with TRBJ1-5, with D perhaps matching TRBD1 (6 bases). Germline V gene sequence: CDR1 MNHNY, CDR2 SVGAGI (reference sequence). CDR3 length equals 15 residues. V lost 5 bases to trimming and J lost 2 bases, with 13 bases between them. The CDR3 DNA is TGTGCCAGCAGTCCCAAAAAGGGGGGCAATCAGCCCCAGCATTTT. This codes for CASSPKKGGNQPQHF.

V gene TRBV10-2 combines with J gene TRBJ1-2; 9 nucleotides match TRBD1. Germline V gene data show CDR1 as WSHSY and CDR2 as SAAADI. The CDR3 covers 15 residues. Germline trimming cut 6 bases from V and 1 base from J; bases unmatched to any gene: 6. CDR3 nucleotides: TGCGCCAGCAGCAGCGGGACAGGGATTAACTATGGCTACACCTTC. Encoded protein: CASSSGTGINYGYTF.

This clone was observed a handful of times. The rearrangement uses TRBV28 and TRBJ1-1, with TRBD1 as a possible D gene (5 bases). V was pared by 6 bases and J by 0 bases, with 14 bases between. Germline assignment: CDR1 MDHEN and CDR2 SYDVKM. The CDR3 length is 15 residues. CDR3 bases: TGTGCCAGCAGCTTACCGACAGCCTTGAACACTGAAGCTTTCTTT. It encodes CASSLPTALNTEAFF.

This clone was recorded only once. The rearrangement joins TRBV6-4 to TRBJ2-2; tentative D call: TRBD1 (6 bases). The germline CDR1 and CDR2 sequences are MRHNA and SNTAGT. The V and J ends lost 6 bases and 4 bases respectively, with 9 bases between them. CDR3 size: 13 residues. CDR3 residues: CASRSQGTGELFF. The DNA for the CDR3 is TGTGCCAGCAGATCACAGGGCACCGGGGAGCTGTTTTTT.

This sequence joins TRBV4-1 and TRBJ1-2; the D gene is possibly TRBD1 (5 bases). V dropped 1 base and J dropped 3 bases, with 18 bases sitting between them. The V gene's germline CDR1 is MGHRA and CDR2 YSYEKL. The CDR3 consists of 17 residues. This CDR3 reads CASSQASLTDIYYGYTF. CDR3 DNA sequence: TGCGCCAGCAGCCAAGCGAGTCTGACGGACATCTACTATGGCTACACCTTC.

The chain employs TRBV7-2 and TRBJ2-3; 8 nucleotides match TRBD1. Germline V lookup: CDR1 SGHTA, CDR2 FQGNSA. The V segment lost 5 bases and the J segment 5 bases; nucleotides outside the gene matches: 9. The CDR3 spans 15 residues. The DNA of the CDR3 is TGTGCCAGCAGCACCCAACAGGGGGTATTAGATACGCAGTATTTT. The encoded protein is CASSTQQGVLDTQYF.

V and J are TRBV28 and TRBJ2-1; 10 bases match TRBD1. The CDR3 length is 17 residues. V lost 2 bases to trimming and J lost 7 bases; unmatched junction nucleotides: 11. Germline CDR1 and CDR2: MDHEN and SYDVKM. The chain's CDR3 is CASSLTLRTGGLNEQFF. CDR3 nucleotides: TGTGCCAGCAGTTTAACCCTTCGGACAGGGGGATTGAATGAGCAGTTCTTC.

The rearrangement joins TRBV27 to TRBJ1-1; possibly TRBD1 for D (6 bases). The V end was cut by 10 bases, the J end by 0 bases, with 18 bases between. Per the germline V gene, CDR1 is MNHEY and CDR2 is SMNVEV (reference sequence). This CDR3 is 15 amino acids long. CDR3 nucleotides: TGTGCCACCCTACGGACAGCCTTAATGAACACTGAAGCTTTCTTT. Translated: CATLRTALMNTEAFF.

The chain combines TRBV5-4 with TRBJ2-7, with D perhaps TRBD1 (6 bases). Trimming took off 2 bases at V and 0 bases at J, with 12 bases between the two ends. The CDR3 contains 15 residues. The V gene's germline CDR1 is SGHNT and CDR2 YYREEE (reference sequence). CDR3 sequence (DNA): TGTGCCAGCAGCTTCGGGCAGGGGTTCTCCTACGAGCAGTACTTC. Its translation: CASSFGQGFSYEQYF. Drawing the rest from reference TRBV5-4 and TRBJ2-7, the complete variable domain is ETGVTQSPTHLIKTRGQQVTLRCSSQSGHNTVSWYQQALGQGPQFIFQYYREEENGRGNFPPRFSGLQFPNYSSELNVNALELDDSALYLCASSFGQGFSYEQYFGPGTRLTVT.

The V and J genes are TRBV4-2 and TRBJ1-3; 12 nucleotides align to TRBD1. Germline-derived CDR1 and CDR2 are LGHNA and YNFKEQ. Germline trimming cut 6 bases from V and 4 bases from J; bases unmatched to any gene: 10. The CDR3 is 17 residues long. The CDR3 DNA reads as TGTGCCAGCAGACCAGAGGGACAGGGGGCCAAGGGAAACACCATATATTTT. Translating gives CASRPEGQGAKGNTIYF.